This T cell receptor beta chain emerged from a study of blood T cell repertoires in COVID-19 (dated by TCRdb to between 2020 and 2021). In the study overall: The collaborator samples originated in the United States, Italy and Spain and spanned the acute and convalescent phases of COVID-19. Subjects who had been exposed to COVID-19, were actively infected with it, or had recovered from it provided the deeply sampled blood TCRbeta repertoires that made up the dataset. The samples were drawn from two sources: the first 160 participants of the ongoing ImmuneRACE study, and 1,000 to 1,500 subjects contributed by 6 global collaborators. Where HLA class I and class II types were available, the types were taken from metadata supplied by the sample provider, not from assay-based typing. Sample metadata almost always included a de-identified subject ID, COVID-19 status, age in years and sex. The prospective study material was composed of cDNA or gDNA derived from T cells, B-cell-depleted T cells, or PBMCs. The repertoires were made available in a free public database intended to serve as a resource for research on the immune response to SARS-CoV-2. Points the paper makes about the study in general: The amount of clinical and demographic metadata varied by source and participant and was provided uncurated.

A word on this clone: This clone's antigen is unknown. No qualities accompany the bases; no much larger clone lies one base away.

TCRbeta CDR3 regions were amplified from genomic DNA using the immunoSEQ Assay, a bias-controlled multiplex PCR. From the authors' description of their analysis: Within the assay, amplification of reference gene primers was used to estimate how many nucleated cells each sample contained. Sequence reads were collapsed and filtered to measure the absolute abundance of every unique TCRbeta CDR3 rearrangement. For each sample, productive Simpson clonality was calculated as the square root of Simpson's diversity index across productive rearrangements. Entries here come from immuneACCESS through TCRdb and include only in-frame sequences with V and J called. Some clones fail to appear in such tables; in the studies checked, an unresolved V gene covers under half of the shortfall, and the cause of the remainder is unknown. Clone size and V and J calls were adopted from that table, with D and trimming inferred from the DNA. This sample is represented by 150,000 to 200,000 clones; around 83% of them were singletons. The ten largest clones take up roughly 2.9% of the sample.

The collaborating institutions used their own protocols to collect whole blood in K2EDTA tubes. For TCRbeta analysis, collaborators shipped samples as frozen whole blood, isolated PBMCs, or DNA extracted from either of those sample types. The sequencing input was peripheral blood. The source of this sequence is a woman aged 25-40 years with active or convalescent COVID-19.

The CDR3 region: CASSLATSTNTEAFF. Read as DNA, the sequence is TGCGCCAGCAGCTTGGCTACCTCTACGAACACTGAAGCTTTCTTT. The rearranged segments are TRBV5-1 and TRBJ1-1, with no confidently assigned D gene. V and J lose 0 bases and 1 base, and a span of 10 bases separates them. The CDR3 numbers 15 residues from cysteine through phenylalanine. Only the CDR3 DNA stays, 45 bases, in frame from base 1. From a lookup of the germline V gene, CDR1 and CDR2 are SGHRS and YFSETQ.